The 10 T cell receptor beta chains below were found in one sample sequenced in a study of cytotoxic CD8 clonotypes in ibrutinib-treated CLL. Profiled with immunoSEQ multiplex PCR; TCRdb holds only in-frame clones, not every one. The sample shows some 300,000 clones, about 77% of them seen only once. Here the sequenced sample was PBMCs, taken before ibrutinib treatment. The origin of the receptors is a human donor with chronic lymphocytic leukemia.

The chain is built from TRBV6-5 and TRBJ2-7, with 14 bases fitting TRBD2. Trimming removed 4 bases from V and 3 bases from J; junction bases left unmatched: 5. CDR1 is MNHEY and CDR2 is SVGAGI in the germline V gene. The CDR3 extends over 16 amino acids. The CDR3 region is CASSFRTSGRIYEQYF. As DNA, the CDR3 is TGTGCCAGCAGTTTTCGGACTAGCGGGAGGATCTACGAGCAGTACTTC.

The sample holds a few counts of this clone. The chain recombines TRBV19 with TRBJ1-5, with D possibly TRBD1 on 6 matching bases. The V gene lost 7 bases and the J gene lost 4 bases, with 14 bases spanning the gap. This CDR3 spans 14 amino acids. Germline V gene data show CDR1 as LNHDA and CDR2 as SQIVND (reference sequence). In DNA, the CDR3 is TGTGCCAGTACCCTCGCAGGGGATAATCAGCCCCAGCATTTT. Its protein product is CASTLAGDNQPQHF.

The CDR3 is CASSYALAGARQETQYF. The DNA of the CDR3 is TGTGCCAGCAGCTACGCACTAGCGGGAGCGCGGCAAGAGACCCAGTACTTC. This chain joins TRBV11-2 and TRBJ2-5, with 11 bases lining up with TRBD2. Trimming removed 4 bases from V and 2 bases from J; junction bases left unmatched: 9. The CDR3 loop spans 17 amino acids. Looked up from germline, CDR1 is SGHAT and CDR2 is FQNNGV.

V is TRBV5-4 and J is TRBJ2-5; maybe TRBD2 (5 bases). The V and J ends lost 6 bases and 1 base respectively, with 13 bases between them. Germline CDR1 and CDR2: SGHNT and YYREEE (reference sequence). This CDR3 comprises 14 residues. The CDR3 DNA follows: TGTGCCAGCACCCCGAACGCGGGCCAAGAGACCCAGTACTTC. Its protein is CASTPNAGQETQYF.

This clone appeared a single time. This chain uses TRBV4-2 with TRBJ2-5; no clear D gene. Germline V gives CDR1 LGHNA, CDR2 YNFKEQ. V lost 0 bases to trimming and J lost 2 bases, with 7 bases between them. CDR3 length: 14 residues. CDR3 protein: CASSQEPTQETQYF. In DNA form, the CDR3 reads TGTGCCAGCAGCCAAGAGCCCACACAAGAGACCCAGTACTTC.

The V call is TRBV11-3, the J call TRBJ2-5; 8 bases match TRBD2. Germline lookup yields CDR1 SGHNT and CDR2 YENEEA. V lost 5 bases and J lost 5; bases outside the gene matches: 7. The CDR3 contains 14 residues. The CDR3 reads CASSAAGVGETQYF. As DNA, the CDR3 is TGTGCCAGCAGCGCAGCGGGAGTTGGGGAGACCCAGTACTTC.

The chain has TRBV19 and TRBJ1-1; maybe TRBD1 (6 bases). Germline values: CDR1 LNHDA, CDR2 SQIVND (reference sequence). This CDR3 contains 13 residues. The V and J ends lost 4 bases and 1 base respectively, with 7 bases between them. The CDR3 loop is CASSTTGNTEAFF. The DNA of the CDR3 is TGTGCCAGTAGTACGACAGGGAACACTGAAGCTTTCTTT.

As DNA, the CDR3 is TGTGCCAGCAGTGGGTGGGACCCTGAGCAGTACTTC. Translation gives CASSGWDPEQYF. The chain employs TRBV2 and TRBJ2-7; either TRBD1 or TRBD2 may fit D (5 bases each). Germline loops: CDR1 SNHLY, CDR2 FYNNEI. Trimming took off 4 bases at V and 7 bases at J, with 11 bases between the two ends. The CDR3 is 12 residues long.

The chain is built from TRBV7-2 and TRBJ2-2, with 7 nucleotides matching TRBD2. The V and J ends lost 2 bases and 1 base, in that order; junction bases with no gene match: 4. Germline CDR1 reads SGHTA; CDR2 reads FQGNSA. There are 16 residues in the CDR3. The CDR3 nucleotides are TGTGCCAGCAGCTTAAGTGGCGGGGGGAACACCGGGGAGCTGTTTTTT. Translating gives CASSLSGGGNTGELFF.

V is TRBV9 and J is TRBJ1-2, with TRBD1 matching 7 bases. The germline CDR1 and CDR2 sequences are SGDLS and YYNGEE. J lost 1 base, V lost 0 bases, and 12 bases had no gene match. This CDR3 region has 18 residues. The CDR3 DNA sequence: TGTGCCAGCAGCGTAGGGCTGGAGGGACAGCGACGTAACTATGGCTACACCTTC. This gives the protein CASSVGLEGQRRNYGYTF.